One and the same sample provided the 27 T cell receptor beta chains below, sequenced in a study of beta chain features in type 1 diabetes. Expressed TCRB transcripts were sequenced after all isolated RNA was converted to cDNA. Here immunoSEQ multiplex PCR was the method, and the copy in TCRdb shows in-frame clones only, minus some. The data hold hundreds of thousands of clones, with roughly a sixth observed a single time. Material: naive CD4+ T cells from blood. The receptors here all came from a man aged 18 to 30 in good health.

The chain couples TRBV7-3 to TRBJ2-1, with TRBD2 matching over 7 bases. The V segment lost 4 bases and the J segment 4 bases; nucleotides outside the gene matches: 7. CDR3 length: 15 residues. CDR1 and CDR2 from the germline V gene are SGHTA and FQGTGA. The CDR3 sequence is CASSYGRAGYNEQFF. The CDR3 DNA is TGTGCCAGCAGCTATGGGAGAGCGGGGTACAATGAGCAGTTCTTC.

This clone was seen a few times. V and J are TRBV28 and TRBJ2-4; the match to TRBD2 covers 7 bases. The CDR3 has 16 residues. With V trimmed by 7 bases and J by 3 bases, 12 bases remained unmatched. CDR1 and CDR2 (germline): MDHEN, SYDVKM. The CDR3 loop is CASINSGHRGKNIQYF. CDR3 nucleotides: TGTGCCAGCATTAATAGCGGGCATAGAGGCAAAAACATTCAGTACTTC.

The J gene is TRBJ1-6, the V gene TRBV4-3; D remains unclear. Germline V gene lookup returns CDR1 LGHNA and CDR2 YSLEER. V dropped 4 bases and J dropped 7 bases, with 14 bases sitting between them. This CDR3 contains 15 residues. In nucleotides, the CDR3 is TGCGCCAGCAGCCCTGCCCGCAGGAACAATTCACCCCTCCACTTT. Protein sequence: CASSPARRNNSPLHF.

This clone appeared a few times. This chain connects TRBV6-5 to TRBJ2-1; D not certain. The germline V gene has CDR1 MNHEY and CDR2 SVGAGI. The CDR3 runs to 15 residues. V lost 7 bases, J lost 0 bases, and 13 bases lay in between. CDR3 bases: TGTGCCAGCACTCATGACGGAGCCTCCTACAATGAGCAGTTCTTC. This gives the protein CASTHDGASYNEQFF.

On this clone: The sample contains more than one DNA sequence encoding this CDR3. This chain links TRBV9 with TRBJ2-5, with D possibly matching TRBD2 (6 bases). V shed 0 bases and J shed 0 bases, with 6 bases lying between them. CDR3 size: 14 residues. The V gene's germline CDR1 is SGDLS and CDR2 YYNGEE. The CDR3, as DNA: TGTGCCAGCAGCGTAGGCGGGAACCAAGAGACCCAGTACTTC. Translating gives CASSVGGNQETQYF.

This clone has a handful of counts. The chain recombines TRBV7-9 with TRBJ2-2, with a tentative D call TRBD2 (5 bases). CDR3 size: 16 residues. Per the germline V gene, CDR1 is SEHNR and CDR2 is FQNEAQ (reference sequence). Trimming took 1 base from V and 6 from J, leaving 15 bases between them. CDR3 DNA: TGTGCCAGCAGCTTAGGGGAGTGGAACCGGCCCGGGGAGCTGTTTTTT. Its translation is CASSLGEWNRPGELFF.

This clone was seen just once. V and J are TRBV19 and TRBJ2-1, with 11 bases identical to TRBD2. CDR3 length: 13 residues. In germline, CDR1 is LNHDA, CDR2 SQIVND (reference sequence). The ends lost 7 bases at V and 9 bases at J; junction bases unmatched: 5. CDR3 loop: CASTTLAGVEQFF. The CDR3 DNA is TGTGCCAGTACCACACTAGCGGGAGTTGAGCAGTTCTTC.

V gene TRBV5-8 combines with J gene TRBJ2-7; D gene uncertain. The CDR3 sequence is 14 residues long. Trimming took off 2 bases at V and 3 bases at J, with 12 bases between the two ends. Germline CDR1 is SGHTS and CDR2 is YDEGEE. CDR3 in DNA: TGTGCCAGCAGCTTTCAGGTTCGGGTCTACGAGCAGTACTTC. It is translated as CASSFQVRVYEQYF. Variable domain in full (rest from reference TRBV5-8 and TRBJ2-7): EAGVTQSPTHLIKTRGQQATLRCSPISGHTSVYWYQQALGLGLQFLLWYDEGEERNRGNFPPRFSGRQFPNYSSELNVNALELEDSALYLCASSFQVRVYEQYFGPGTRLTVT.

The V call is TRBV6-6, the J call TRBJ2-7; possibly TRBD1 for D (6 bases). There are 14 residues in the CDR3. Germline lookup yields CDR1 MNHNY and CDR2 SVGAGI (reference sequence). Trimming pared 5 bases from V and 0 bases from J, leaving 11 bases between. The CDR3 spells CASSRDMSSYEQYF. Here the CDR3 DNA reads TGTGCCAGCAGTCGGGACATGAGCTCCTACGAGCAGTACTTC.

This rearrangement joins TRBV19 to TRBJ1-5; 8 bases map to TRBD1. The germline V gene encodes CDR1 LNHDA and CDR2 SQIVND (reference sequence). Trimming removed 7 bases from V and 3 bases from J; junction bases left unmatched: 8. The CDR3 covers 15 residues. The CDR3 sequence is CASTRDRRYNQPQHF. CDR3 nucleotide sequence: TGTGCCAGTACTCGGGACAGGCGATACAATCAGCCCCAGCATTTT. Full variable domain (rest looked up from reference TRBV19 and TRBJ1-5): DGGITQSPKYLFRKEGQNVTLSCEQNLNHDAMYWYRQDPGQGLRLIYYSQIVNDFQKGDIAEGYSVSREKKESFPLTVTSAQKNPTAFYLCASTRDRRYNQPQHFGDGTRLSIL.

This clone was counted a few times. This chain uses TRBV9 with TRBJ2-2; the D gene could be TRBD1 or TRBD2 (5 bases each). The CDR3 spans 16 residues. Germline V lookup: CDR1 SGDLS, CDR2 YYNGEE. Deletions cut 2 bases from V and 7 bases from J, with 18 bases between. The CDR3 loop is CASSVDPGPFYGELFF. The CDR3 nucleotides read TGTGCCAGCAGCGTGGATCCGGGACCTTTTTACGGGGAGCTGTTTTTT.

This clone has more than one count but fewer than ten. V gene TRBV20-1 combines with J gene TRBJ1-5; no definite D call. V was pared by 7 bases and J by 0 bases, with 4 bases between. This CDR3 has 11 residues. Germline lookup yields CDR1 DFQATT and CDR2 SNEGSKA (reference sequence). In DNA, the CDR3 is TGCAGTGTAAATAGCAATCAGCCCCAGCATTTT. It codes for CSVNSNQPQHF.

This clone appeared a few times. The chain has TRBV25-1 and TRBJ2-7, with 7 bases lining up with TRBD1. The CDR3 covers 16 residues. Per germline, CDR1 MGHDK and CDR2 SYGVNS. V shed 3 bases, J shed 7 bases, and the junction held 15 bases outside the gene matches. In DNA, the CDR3 is TGTGCCAGCAGTGACCCAGGACAGGCCCCTATGGGGGAGCAGTACTTC. Amino acids: CASSDPGQAPMGEQYF.

This clone turned up a few times. This sequence joins TRBV19 and TRBJ2-5; TRBD2 matches at 8 bases. The CDR3 spans 14 residues. J lost 5 bases, V lost 7 bases, and 9 bases had no gene match. Per the germline V gene, CDR1 is LNHDA and CDR2 is SQIVND (reference sequence). Here the CDR3 DNA reads TGTGCCAGTAAGCCAGCGGGGGTCGGGGAGACCCAGTACTTC. Translating gives CASKPAGVGETQYF.

In its sample, this clone was seen a few times. The CDR3 loop is CASSKQRDLAYEQYF. Here the CDR3 DNA reads TGTGCCAGCAGCAAGCAGCGGGACCTGGCCTACGAGCAGTACTTC. The V call is TRBV7-2, the J call TRBJ2-7; TRBD2 matches 7 bases. This CDR3 spans 15 amino acids. V was pared by 5 bases and J by 2 bases, with 9 bases of the junction left unmatched. Germline V lookup: CDR1 SGHTA, CDR2 FQGNSA.

The gene calls are TRBV15 and TRBJ2-7; D is undetermined. The CDR3 contains 15 residues. With 0 bases removed from V and 1 base from J, the gap between germline ends came to 10 bases. Germline V lookup: CDR1 LNHNV, CDR2 YYDKDF (reference sequence). The CDR3 reads CATSRDRIGSYEQYF. The CDR3 bases are TGTGCCACCAGCAGAGATCGGATAGGTTCCTACGAGCAGTACTTC.

V gene TRBV7-2 combines with J gene TRBJ2-7, with no clear D. CDR1 and CDR2 from the germline V gene are SGHTA and FQGNSA. With 2 bases removed from V and 0 bases from J, the gap between germline ends came to 11 bases. There are 15 residues in the CDR3. The CDR3, as DNA: TGTGCCAGCAGCTTAATCAAAGGAGCCTCCTACGAGCAGTACTTC. Translation: CASSLIKGASYEQYF. The entire variable domain, with the rest obtained from reference TRBV7-2 and TRBJ2-7, is as follows: GAGVSQSPSNKVTEKGKDVELRCDPISGHTALYWYRQSLGQGLEFLIYFQGNSAPDKSGLPSDRFSAERTGGSVSTLTIQRTQQEDSAVYLCASSLIKGASYEQYFGPGTRLTVT.

The chain links TRBV6-1 to TRBJ1-3; D unclear. V was cut by 6 bases and J by 3 bases, with 12 bases left in between. CDR1 MNHNS and CDR2 SASEGT come from the germline V gene. CDR3 size: 14 residues. The CDR3 DNA reads TGTGCCAGCAGCAGGATAGGGTTTGGAAACACCATATATTTT. It specifies CASSRIGFGNTIYF.

There are a few counts of this clone. The chain carries TRBV5-4 and TRBJ2-7; weak D call: TRBD1 (6 bases). The CDR3 contains 16 residues. Between the trimmed V and J ends, which lost 0 bases and 2 bases, there was a span of 15 bases. Per the germline V gene, CDR1 is SGHNT and CDR2 is YYREEE (reference sequence). As DNA, the CDR3 is TGTGCCAGCAGCTTGGAAGGGACCAGGGGCCCCTACGAGCAGTACTTC. It codes for CASSLEGTRGPYEQYF.

This clone occurred a few times. The chain links TRBV19 to TRBJ1-1; 8 bases are a match to TRBD1. The junction had 2 bases not matched to a gene; V was cut back by 2 bases and J by 0 bases. The germline CDR1 and CDR2 sequences are LNHDA and SQIVND (reference sequence). The CDR3 loop spans 15 amino acids. This CDR3 reads CASSIRQGMNTEAFF. CDR3 DNA sequence: TGTGCCAGTAGTATACGACAGGGGATGAACACTGAAGCTTTCTTT.

The V and J genes are TRBV5-6 and TRBJ1-1; the match to TRBD1 covers 7 bases. CDR3 length: 17 amino acids. V shed 5 bases and J 0 bases; nucleotides not matched to a gene: 13. Germline V gene lookup returns CDR1 SGHDT and CDR2 YYEEEE. CDR3 DNA: TGTGCCAGCAGTCTTACAGGGGATTGGGGTCTGAACACTGAAGCTTTCTTT. Translating gives CASSLTGDWGLNTEAFF.

There are a few counts of this clone. The chain is built from TRBV29-1 and TRBJ2-7, with D unclear. The CDR3 spans 14 residues. V shed 4 bases and J shed 1 base, with 14 bases lying between them. Looked up from germline, CDR1 is SQVTM and CDR2 is ANQGSEA. The CDR3 is CSVATLGSSYEQYF. The CDR3, as DNA: TGCAGCGTTGCCACCTTAGGATCGTCCTACGAGCAGTACTTC.

Regarding this clone: The junction and the germline gene differ at one end; a read error may be behind it. The V and J genes are TRBV25-1 and TRBJ2-1, with D tentatively TRBD1 or TRBD2 (5 bases each). Germline V gene sequence: CDR1 MGHDK, CDR2 SYGVNS. The CDR3 length is 16 residues. CDR3 protein: CAGSPHRGRIYNEQFF. The CDR3 nucleotides read TGTGCCGGCAGTCCACATAGGGGACGAATCTACAATGAGCAGTTCTTC.

This clone has a handful of counts. The chain carries TRBV4-1 and TRBJ2-6; TRBD1 matches 7 bases. Germline trimming cut 3 bases from V and 0 bases from J; bases unmatched to any gene: 8. The CDR3 consists of 18 residues. The germline V gene encodes CDR1 MGHRA and CDR2 YSYEKL. The CDR3 here is CASSHPTGNPSGANVLTF. The CDR3 coding sequence is TGCGCCAGCAGCCATCCGACAGGGAATCCCTCTGGGGCCAACGTCCTGACTTTC.

For this clone: This sample also contains other DNA sequences that code for the same CDR3. The chain employs TRBV5-1 and TRBJ2-1, with a possible D match to TRBD1 (6 bases). The CDR3 covers 12 residues. Germline values: CDR1 SGHRS, CDR2 YFSETQ. V was pared by 4 bases and J by 6 bases, with 8 bases between. CDR3 sequence reads: CASSQGRNEQFF. The CDR3 coding sequence is TGCGCCAGCAGCCAGGGGCGCAATGAGCAGTTCTTC.

This rearrangement joins TRBV27 to TRBJ2-6, with 7 nucleotides matching TRBD1. CDR1 MNHEY and CDR2 SMNVEV come from the germline V gene (reference sequence). The J segment lost 0 bases and the V segment lost 10 bases, leaving 9 bases of the junction unmatched. The CDR3 has 16 residues. Written as DNA, the CDR3 is TGTGCCACACGCCTCGAGGGGGCCTCTGGGGCCAACGTCCTGACTTTC. This sequence encodes CATRLEGASGANVLTF.

J is TRBJ2-5 and V is TRBV4-2; D tentatively fits TRBD1 or TRBD2 (5 bases each). Trimming shortened V by 2 bases and J by 4 bases, and 8 bases separated the two germline ends. CDR1 and CDR2 (germline): LGHNA, YNFKEQ. This CDR3 region has 13 residues. The CDR3 DNA reads TGTGCCAGCAGCCAAAGTGGGGGAGAGACCCAGTACTTC. This translates into CASSQSGGETQYF.